The rows below give T cell receptor beta chains drawn from one sample of a study of cytomegalovirus exposure and HLA in healthy donors. Sequencing used immunoSEQ multiplex PCR; TCRdb keeps in-frame clones, though not all of them. In the table there are 100,000 to 150,000 clones, over 65% of which are singletons. Input material: PBMCs. These receptors originate from a man in his forties or fifties in good health and CMV-seropositive. Each CDR3 is given with its conserved first and last residue.

V gene	CDR3 length	J gene	CDR3 protein
TRBV5-1	14	TRBJ2-1	CASSEGQGIYEQFF
TRBV6-6	13	TRBJ2-1	CASSHPRGNEQFF
TRBV28	17	TRBJ2-7	CASSLRSRGKSSYEQYF
TRBV11-2	15	TRBJ2-5	CASSIRDRGRETQYF
TRBV29-1	19	TRBJ2-5	CSVEDRPTTAPQIQETQYF
TRBV27	17	TRBJ2-3	CASSFLTTRTGTDTQYF
TRBV5-4	13	TRBJ2-1	CASSLTAGYEQFF
TRBV10-3	17	TRBJ2-6	CAISGGSGRPGANVLTF
TRBV7-6	15	TRBJ1-5	CASSLRHGSNQPQHF
TRBV11-2	17	TRBJ2-1	CASSLPAGTSGRNEQFF
TRBV4-1	14	TRBJ2-7	CASSQNRGPNEQYF
TRBV5-5	14	TRBJ1-3	CASSRGESGNTIYF
TRBV7-8	15	TRBJ1-2	CASSLAAQGGWGYTF
TRBV5-6	15	TRBJ2-4	CASRRTADVLNIQYF
TRBV7-7	15	TRBJ2-7	CASSLGSQGNYEQYF
TRBV7-2	13	TRBJ2-7	CASRPSGSYEQYF
TRBV6-6	13	TRBJ2-5	CASSYAPRETQYF